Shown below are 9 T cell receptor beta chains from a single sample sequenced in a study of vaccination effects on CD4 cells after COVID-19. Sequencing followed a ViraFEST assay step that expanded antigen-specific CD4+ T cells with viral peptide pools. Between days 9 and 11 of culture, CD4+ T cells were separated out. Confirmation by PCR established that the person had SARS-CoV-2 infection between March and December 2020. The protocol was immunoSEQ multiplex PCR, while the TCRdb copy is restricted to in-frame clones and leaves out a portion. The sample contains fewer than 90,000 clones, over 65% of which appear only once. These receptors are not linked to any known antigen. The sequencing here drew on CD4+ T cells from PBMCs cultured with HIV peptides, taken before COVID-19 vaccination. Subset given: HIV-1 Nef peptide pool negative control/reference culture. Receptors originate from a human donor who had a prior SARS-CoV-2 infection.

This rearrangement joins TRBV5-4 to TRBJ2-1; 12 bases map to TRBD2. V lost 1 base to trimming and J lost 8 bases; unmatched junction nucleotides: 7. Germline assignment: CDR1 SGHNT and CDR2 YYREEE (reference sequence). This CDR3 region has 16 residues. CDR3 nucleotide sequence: TGTGCCAGCAGCTTGAGACTAGCGGGAGCTTCGGATGAGCAGTTCTTC. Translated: CASSLRLAGASDEQFF.

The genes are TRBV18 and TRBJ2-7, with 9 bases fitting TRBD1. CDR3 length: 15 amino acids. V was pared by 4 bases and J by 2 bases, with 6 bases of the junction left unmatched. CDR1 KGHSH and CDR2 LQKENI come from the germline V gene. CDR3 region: CASSRDRVTTYEQYF. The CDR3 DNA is TGTGCCAGCTCACGGGACAGGGTGACTACCTACGAGCAGTACTTC.

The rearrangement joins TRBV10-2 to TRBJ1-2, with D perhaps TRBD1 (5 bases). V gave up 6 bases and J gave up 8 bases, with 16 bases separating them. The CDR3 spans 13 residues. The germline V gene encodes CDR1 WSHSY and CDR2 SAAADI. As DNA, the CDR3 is TGCGCCAGCAGGGACCCGGGACGGGCGGGCTACACCTTC. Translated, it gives CASRDPGRAGYTF.

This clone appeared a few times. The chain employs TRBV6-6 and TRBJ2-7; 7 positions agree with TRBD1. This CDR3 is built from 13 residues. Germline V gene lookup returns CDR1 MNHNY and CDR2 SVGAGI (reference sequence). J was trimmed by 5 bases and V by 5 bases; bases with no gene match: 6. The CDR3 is CASSVTGSNEQYF. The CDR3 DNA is TGTGCCAGCAGTGTGACAGGGTCCAACGAGCAGTACTTC.

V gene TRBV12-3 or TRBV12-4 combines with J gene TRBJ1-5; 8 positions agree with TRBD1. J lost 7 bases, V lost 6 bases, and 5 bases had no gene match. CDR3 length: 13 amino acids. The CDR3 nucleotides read TGTGCCAGCAGGGGACAGGTTGGGCAGCCCCAGCATTTT. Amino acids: CASRGQVGQPQHF.

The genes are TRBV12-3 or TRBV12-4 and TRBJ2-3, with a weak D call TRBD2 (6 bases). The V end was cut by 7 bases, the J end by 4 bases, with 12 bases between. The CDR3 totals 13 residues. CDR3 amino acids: CASTRDSADTQYF. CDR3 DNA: TGTGCCAGCACCAGGGACTCCGCAGATACGCAGTATTTT.

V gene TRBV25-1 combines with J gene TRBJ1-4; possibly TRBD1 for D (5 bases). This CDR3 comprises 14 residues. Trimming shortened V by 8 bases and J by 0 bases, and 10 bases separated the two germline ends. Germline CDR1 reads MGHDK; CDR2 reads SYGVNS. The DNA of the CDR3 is TGTGCCAGCTCCGACAGAACAACTAATGAAAAACTGTTTTTT. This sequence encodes CASSDRTTNEKLFF.

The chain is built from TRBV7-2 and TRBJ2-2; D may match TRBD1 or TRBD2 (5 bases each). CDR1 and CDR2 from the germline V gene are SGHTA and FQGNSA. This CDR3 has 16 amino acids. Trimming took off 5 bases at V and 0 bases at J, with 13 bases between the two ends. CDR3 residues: CASSRDPTANTGELFF. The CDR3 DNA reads TGTGCCAGCAGCCGGGACCCAACCGCGAACACCGGGGAGCTGTTTTTT.

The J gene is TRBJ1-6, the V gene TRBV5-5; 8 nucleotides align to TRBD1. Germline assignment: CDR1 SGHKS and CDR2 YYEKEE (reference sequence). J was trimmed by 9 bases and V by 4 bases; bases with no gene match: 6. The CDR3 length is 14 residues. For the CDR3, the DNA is TGTGCCAGCAGCCCCGGACAGGGTTCTTCACCCCTCCACTTT. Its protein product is CASSPGQGSSPLHF.